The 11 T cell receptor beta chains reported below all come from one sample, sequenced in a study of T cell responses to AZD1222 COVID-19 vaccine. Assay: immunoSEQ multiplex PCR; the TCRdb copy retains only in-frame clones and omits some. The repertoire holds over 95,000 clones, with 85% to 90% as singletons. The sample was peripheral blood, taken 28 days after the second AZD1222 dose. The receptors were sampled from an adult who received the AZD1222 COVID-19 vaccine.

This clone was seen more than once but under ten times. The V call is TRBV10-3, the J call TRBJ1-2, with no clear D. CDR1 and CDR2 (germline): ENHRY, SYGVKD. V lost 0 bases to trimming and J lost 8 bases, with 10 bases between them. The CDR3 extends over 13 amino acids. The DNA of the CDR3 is TGTGCCATCAGTGAGTCGGAACAGTGGGGCTACACCTTC. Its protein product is CAISESEQWGYTF.

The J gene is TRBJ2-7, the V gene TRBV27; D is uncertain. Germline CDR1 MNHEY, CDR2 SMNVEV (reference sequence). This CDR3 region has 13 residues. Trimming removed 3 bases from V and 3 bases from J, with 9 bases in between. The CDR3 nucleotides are TGTGCCAGCAGTTTCCTTCCACACTACGAGCAGTACTTC. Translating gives CASSFLPHYEQYF.

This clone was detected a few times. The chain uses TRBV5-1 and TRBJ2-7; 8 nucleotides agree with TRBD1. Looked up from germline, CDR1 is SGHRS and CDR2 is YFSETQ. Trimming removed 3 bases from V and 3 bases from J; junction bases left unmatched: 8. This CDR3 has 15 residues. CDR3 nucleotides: TGCGCCAGCAGCTCTCGACAGGGGATCGACTACGAGCAGTACTTC. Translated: CASSSRQGIDYEQYF.

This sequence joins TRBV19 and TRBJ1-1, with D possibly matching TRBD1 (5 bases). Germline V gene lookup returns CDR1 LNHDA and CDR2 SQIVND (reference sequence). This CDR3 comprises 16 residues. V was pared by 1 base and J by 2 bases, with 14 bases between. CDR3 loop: CASSIGVAGTNTEAFF. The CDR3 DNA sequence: TGTGCCAGTAGTATAGGGGTTGCAGGGACCAACACTGAAGCTTTCTTT.

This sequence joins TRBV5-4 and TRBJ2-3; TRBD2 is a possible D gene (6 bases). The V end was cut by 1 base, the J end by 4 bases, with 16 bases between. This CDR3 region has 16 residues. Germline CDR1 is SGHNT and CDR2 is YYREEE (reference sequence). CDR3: CASSLTATRRADTQYF. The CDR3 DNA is TGTGCCAGCAGCTTGACCGCGACTAGGAGGGCAGATACGCAGTATTTT. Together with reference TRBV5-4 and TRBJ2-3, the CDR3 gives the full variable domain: ETGVTQSPTHLIKTRGQQVTLRCSSQSGHNTVSWYQQALGQGPQFIFQYYREEENGRGNFPPRFSGLQFPNYSSELNVNALELDDSALYLCASSLTATRRADTQYFGPGTRLTVL.

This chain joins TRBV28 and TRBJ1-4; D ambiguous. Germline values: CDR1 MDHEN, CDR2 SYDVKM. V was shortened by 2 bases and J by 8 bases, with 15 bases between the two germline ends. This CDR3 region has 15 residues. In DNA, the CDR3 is TGTGCCAGCAGTTTACTCTACGGGAGGGCCGAAAAACTGTTTTTT. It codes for CASSLLYGRAEKLFF.

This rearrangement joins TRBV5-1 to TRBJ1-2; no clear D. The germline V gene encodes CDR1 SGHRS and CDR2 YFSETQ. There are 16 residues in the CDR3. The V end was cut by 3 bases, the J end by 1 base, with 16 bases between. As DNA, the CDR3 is TGCGCCAGCAGCTCGATTGTCATTGAGGGTAACTATGGCTACACCTTC. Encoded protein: CASSSIVIEGNYGYTF.

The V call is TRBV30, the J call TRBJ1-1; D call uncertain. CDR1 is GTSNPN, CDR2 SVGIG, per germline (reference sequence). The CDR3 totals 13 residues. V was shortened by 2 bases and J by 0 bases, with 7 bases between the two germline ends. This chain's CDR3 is CAWSTNMNTEAFF. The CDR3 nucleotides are TGTGCCTGGAGTACAAATATGAACACTGAAGCTTTCTTT.

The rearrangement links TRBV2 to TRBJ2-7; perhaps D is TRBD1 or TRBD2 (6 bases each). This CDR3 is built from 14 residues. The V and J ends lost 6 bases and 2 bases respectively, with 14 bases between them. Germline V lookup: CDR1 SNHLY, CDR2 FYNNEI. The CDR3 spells CASRRDTLTYEQYF. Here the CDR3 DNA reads TGTGCCAGCAGGCGGGACACACTCACCTACGAGCAGTACTTC.

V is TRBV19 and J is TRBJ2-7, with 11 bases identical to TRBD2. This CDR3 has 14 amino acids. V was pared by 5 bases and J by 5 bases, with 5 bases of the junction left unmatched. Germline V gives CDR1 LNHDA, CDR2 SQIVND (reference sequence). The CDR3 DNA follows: TGTGCCAGTAGTCCACTAGCGGGAGCGGACGAGCAGTACTTC. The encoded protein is CASSPLAGADEQYF.

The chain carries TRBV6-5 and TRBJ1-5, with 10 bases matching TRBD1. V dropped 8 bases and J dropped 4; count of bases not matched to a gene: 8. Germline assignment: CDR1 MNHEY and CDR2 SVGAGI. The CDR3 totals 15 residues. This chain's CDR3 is CASLIDRGRNQPQHF. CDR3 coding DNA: TGTGCCAGCCTTATAGACAGGGGGCGGAATCAGCCCCAGCATTTT.